The clone carrying this TCR beta chain was recorded once. Its antigen is unidentified. The sample comes from a study of OX40 agonist ivuxolimab in advanced cancers. Study-wide background: Every 2 weeks, patients got intravenous ivuxolimab at one of six dose levels (0.01-10 mg/kg).

Sequencing was performed with immunoSEQ multiplex PCR; in TCRdb, only in-frame clones are kept and a portion is missing. Seen here are roughly 65,000 clones, 65% to 80% observed once, and the top ten hold under 2.5%. Germline V lookup: CDR1 SGHRS, CDR2 YFSETQ. Unmatched junction bases numbered 2, after V lost 0 bases and J lost 4 bases. CDR3 length: 15 residues. General study findings and limits: Averaging showed that CD8+ T cells had more expanded clones than CD4+ did. The study observed clonal expansion of CD4+ and CD8+ blood T cells by week 6 at 0.1 to 3.0 mg/kg. Near-lowest levels of clonal expansion characterized partial responders at 0.1-3.0 mg/kg.

The sample in question was CD4+ or CD8+ T cells sorted from blood, obtained in a trial of the OX40 agonist ivuxolimab. The chain couples TRBV5-1 to TRBJ2-1, with 9 nucleotides matching TRBD1. This receptor was obtained from an adult with an advanced solid tumor such as melanoma, head and neck, liver or kidney cancer. The CDR3: CASSLEGQGYNEQFF. As DNA, the CDR3 is TGCGCCAGCAGCTTGGAGGGACAGGGTTACAATGAGCAGTTCTTC.